This TCR beta chain came from a study of cytomegalovirus exposure and HLA in healthy donors. General study results and limits: Specific recognition of CMV antigens was confirmed in vitro for a few chains (all CMV-associated).

The study ran its PCR with 60 Vbeta and 13 Jbeta primers. Clones were sequenced by immunoSEQ multiplex PCR, and TCRdb holds only the in-frame ones, with some missing. The sample lists about 120,000 clones; roughly 82% were seen once. Notes on this clone: The antigen remains undetermined.

Sequencing was performed on PBMCs. The sequence was collected from a man younger than 30 in good health and CMV-seropositive.

This chain's CDR3 is CASGGTGRGYTF. Here the CDR3 DNA reads TGTGCCAGCGGAGGGACAGGGAGAGGCTACACCTTC. The V call is TRBV27, the J call TRBJ1-2; 9 bases line up with TRBD1. CDR3 length: 12 amino acids. Trimming removed 8 bases from V and 8 bases from J; junction bases left unmatched: 6. Germline CDR1 is MNHEY and CDR2 is SMNVEV (reference sequence).